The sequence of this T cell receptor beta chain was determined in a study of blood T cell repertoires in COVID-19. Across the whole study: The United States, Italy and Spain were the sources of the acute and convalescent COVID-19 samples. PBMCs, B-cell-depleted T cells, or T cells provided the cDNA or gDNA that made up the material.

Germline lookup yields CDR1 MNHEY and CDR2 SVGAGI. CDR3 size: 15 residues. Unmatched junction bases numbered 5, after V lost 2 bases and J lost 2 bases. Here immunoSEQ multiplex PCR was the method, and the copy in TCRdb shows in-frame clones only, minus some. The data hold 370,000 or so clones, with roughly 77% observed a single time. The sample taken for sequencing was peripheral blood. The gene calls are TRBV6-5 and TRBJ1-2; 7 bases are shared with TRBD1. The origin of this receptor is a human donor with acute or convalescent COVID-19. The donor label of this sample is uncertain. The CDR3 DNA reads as TGTGCCAGCAGTTACCGTGGACAGGCGAACTATGGCTACACCTTC. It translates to CASSYRGQANYGYTF.